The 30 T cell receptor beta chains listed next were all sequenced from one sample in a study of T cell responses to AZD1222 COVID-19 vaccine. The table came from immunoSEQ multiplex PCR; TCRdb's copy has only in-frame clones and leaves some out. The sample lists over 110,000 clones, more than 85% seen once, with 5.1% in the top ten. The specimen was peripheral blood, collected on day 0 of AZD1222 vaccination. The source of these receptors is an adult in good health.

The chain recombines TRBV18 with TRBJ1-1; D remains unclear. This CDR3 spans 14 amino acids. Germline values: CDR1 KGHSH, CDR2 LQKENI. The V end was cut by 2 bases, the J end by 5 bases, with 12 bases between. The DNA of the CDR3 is TGTGCCAGCTCACCAAAACCAGGTATGACTGAAGCTTTCTTT. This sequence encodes CASSPKPGMTEAFF.

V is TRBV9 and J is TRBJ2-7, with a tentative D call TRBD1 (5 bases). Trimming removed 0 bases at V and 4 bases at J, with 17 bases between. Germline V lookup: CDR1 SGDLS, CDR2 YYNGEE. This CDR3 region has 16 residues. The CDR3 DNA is TGTGCCAGCAGCGTAGTTTGTCCAGGGTGTAATTACGAGCAGTACTTC. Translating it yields CASSVVCPGCNYEQYF.

For the CDR3, the DNA is TGTGCCAGCAGTCCATTAGGGGTGAACTACGAGCAGTACTTC. Protein: CASSPLGVNYEQYF. The chain recombines TRBV27 with TRBJ2-7, with D tentatively TRBD1 (5 bases). Germline CDR1 MNHEY, CDR2 SMNVEV (reference sequence). Trimming took 5 bases from V and 3 from J, leaving 14 bases between them. The CDR3 totals 14 residues.

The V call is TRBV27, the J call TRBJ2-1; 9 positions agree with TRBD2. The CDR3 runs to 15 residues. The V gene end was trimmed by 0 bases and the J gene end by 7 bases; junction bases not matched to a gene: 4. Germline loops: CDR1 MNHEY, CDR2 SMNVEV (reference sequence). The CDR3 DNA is TGTGCCAGCAGTTTATCGCGGGGGGGGAATAATGAGCAGTTCTTC. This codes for CASSLSRGGNNEQFF.

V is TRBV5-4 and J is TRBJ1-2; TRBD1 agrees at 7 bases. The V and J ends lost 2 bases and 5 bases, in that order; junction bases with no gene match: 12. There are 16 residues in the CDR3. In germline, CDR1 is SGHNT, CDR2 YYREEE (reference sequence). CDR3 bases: TGTGCCAGCAGCTTCGAACGACAGACAGGGAGGTATGGCTACACCTTC. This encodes CASSFERQTGRYGYTF.

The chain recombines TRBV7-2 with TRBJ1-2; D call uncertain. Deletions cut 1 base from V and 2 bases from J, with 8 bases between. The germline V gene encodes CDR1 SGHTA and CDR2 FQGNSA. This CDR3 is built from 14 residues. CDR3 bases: TGTGCCAGCAGCTTAGGTATCAGGAACTATGGCTACACCTTC. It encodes CASSLGIRNYGYTF.

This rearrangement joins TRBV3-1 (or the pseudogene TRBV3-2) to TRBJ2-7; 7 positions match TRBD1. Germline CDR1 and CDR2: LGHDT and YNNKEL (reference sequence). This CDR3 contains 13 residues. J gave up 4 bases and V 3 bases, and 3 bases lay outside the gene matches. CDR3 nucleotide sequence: TGTGCCAGCAGCCACGGGACAGAATACGAGCAGTACTTC. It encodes CASSHGTEYEQYF.

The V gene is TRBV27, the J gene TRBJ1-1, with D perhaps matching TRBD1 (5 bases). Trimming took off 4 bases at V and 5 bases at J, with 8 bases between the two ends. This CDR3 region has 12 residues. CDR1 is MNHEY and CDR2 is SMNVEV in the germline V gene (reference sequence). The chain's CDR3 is CASSSGFTEAFF. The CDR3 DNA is TGTGCCAGCAGTTCAGGGTTTACTGAAGCTTTCTTT.

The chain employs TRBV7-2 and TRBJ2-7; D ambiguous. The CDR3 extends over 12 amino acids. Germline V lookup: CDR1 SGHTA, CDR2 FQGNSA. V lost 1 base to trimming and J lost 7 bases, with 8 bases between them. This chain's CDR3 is CASSLDLLEQYF. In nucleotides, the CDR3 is TGTGCCAGCAGCTTAGACTTACTGGAGCAGTACTTC.

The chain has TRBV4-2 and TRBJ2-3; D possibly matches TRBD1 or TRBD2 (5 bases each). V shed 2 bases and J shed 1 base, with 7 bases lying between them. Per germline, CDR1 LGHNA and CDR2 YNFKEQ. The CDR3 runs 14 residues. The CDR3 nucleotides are TGTGCCAGCAGCCAACGGGACCGCACAGATACGCAGTATTTT. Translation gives CASSQRDRTDTQYF.

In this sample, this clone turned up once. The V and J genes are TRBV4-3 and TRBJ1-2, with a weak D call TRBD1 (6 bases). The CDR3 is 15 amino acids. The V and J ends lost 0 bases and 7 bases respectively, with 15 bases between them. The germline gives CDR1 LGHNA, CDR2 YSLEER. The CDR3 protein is CASSQDITGRGGYTF. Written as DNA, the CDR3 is TGCGCCAGCAGCCAAGATATCACAGGGAGGGGTGGCTACACCTTC.

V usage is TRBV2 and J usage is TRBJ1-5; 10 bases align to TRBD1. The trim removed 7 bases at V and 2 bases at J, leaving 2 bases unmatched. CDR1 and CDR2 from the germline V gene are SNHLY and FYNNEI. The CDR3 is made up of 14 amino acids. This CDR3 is CASKGTGGNQPQHF. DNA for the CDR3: TGTGCCAGCAAGGGGACAGGGGGCAATCAGCCCCAGCATTTT.

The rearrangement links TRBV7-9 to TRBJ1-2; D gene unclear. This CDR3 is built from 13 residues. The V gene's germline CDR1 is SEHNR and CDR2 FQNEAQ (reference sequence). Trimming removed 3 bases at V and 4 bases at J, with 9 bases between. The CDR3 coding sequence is TGTGCCAGCAGCTTGAAAGGGAGCTATGGCTACACCTTC. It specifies CASSLKGSYGYTF. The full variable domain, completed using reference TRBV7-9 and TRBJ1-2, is DTGVSQNPRHKITKRGQNVTFRCDPISEHNRLYWYRQTLGQGPEFLTYFQNEAQLEKSRLLSDRFSAERPKGSFSTLEIQRTEQGDSAMYLCASSLKGSYGYTFGSGTRLTVV.

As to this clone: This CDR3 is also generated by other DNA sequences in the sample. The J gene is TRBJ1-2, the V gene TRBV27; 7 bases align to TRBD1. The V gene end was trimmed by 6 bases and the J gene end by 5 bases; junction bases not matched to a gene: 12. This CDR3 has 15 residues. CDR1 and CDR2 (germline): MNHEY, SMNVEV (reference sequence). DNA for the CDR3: TGTGCCAGCAGCCCCCGACAGGGTCCGGGGTATGGCTACACCTTC. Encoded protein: CASSPRQGPGYGYTF.

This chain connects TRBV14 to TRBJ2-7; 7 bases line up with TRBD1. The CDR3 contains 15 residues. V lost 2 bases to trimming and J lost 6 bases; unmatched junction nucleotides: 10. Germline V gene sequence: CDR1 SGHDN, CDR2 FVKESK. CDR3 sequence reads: CASSQWREGGSEQYF. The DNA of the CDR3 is TGTGCCAGCAGCCAATGGCGTGAAGGGGGCTCCGAGCAGTACTTC.

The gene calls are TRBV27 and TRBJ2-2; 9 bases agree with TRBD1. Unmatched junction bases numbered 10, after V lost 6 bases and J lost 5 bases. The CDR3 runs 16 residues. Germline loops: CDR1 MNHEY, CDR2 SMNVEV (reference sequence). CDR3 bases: TGTGCCAGCAGACAACCGGGACAGGGATTAACCGGGGAGCTGTTTTTT. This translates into CASRQPGQGLTGELFF.

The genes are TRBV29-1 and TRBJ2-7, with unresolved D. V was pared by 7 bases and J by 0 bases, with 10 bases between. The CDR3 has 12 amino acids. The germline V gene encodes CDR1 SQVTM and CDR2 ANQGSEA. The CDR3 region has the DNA TGCAGCGCTCTTCAGAACTCCTACGAGCAGTACTTC. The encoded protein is CSALQNSYEQYF.

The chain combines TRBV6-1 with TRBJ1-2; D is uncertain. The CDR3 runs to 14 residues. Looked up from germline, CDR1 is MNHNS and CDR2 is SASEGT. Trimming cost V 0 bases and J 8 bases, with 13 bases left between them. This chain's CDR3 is CASSEASPRAGYTF. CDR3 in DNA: TGTGCCAGCAGTGAAGCTTCTCCCCGGGCGGGCTACACCTTC.

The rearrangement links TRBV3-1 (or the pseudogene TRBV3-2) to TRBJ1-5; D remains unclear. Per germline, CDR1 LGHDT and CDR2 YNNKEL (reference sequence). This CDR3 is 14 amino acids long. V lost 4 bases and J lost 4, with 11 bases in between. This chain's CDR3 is CASSRRRDNQPQHF. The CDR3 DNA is TGTGCCAGCAGCCGCCGCCGGGATAATCAGCCCCAGCATTTT.

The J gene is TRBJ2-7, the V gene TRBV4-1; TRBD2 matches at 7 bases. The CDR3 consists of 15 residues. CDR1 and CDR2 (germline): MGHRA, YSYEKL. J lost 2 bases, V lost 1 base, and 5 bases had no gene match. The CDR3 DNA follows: TGCGCCAGCAGCCAAGGACTAGCCAGCCCCTACGAGCAGTACTTC. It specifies CASSQGLASPYEQYF.

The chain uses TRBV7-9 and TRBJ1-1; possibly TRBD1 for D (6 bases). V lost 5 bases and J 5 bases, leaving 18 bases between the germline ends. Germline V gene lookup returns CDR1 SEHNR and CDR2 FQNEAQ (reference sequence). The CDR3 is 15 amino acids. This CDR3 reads CASSQEPGAGTEAFF. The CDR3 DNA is TGTGCCAGCAGCCAGGAGCCGGGGGCCGGGACTGAAGCTTTCTTT.

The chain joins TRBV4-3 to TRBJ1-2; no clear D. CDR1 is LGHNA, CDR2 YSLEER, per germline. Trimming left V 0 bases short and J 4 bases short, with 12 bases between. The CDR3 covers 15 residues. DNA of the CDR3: TGCGCCAGCAGCCAAGAGACGGGGAACCCCTATGGCTACACCTTC. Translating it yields CASSQETGNPYGYTF.

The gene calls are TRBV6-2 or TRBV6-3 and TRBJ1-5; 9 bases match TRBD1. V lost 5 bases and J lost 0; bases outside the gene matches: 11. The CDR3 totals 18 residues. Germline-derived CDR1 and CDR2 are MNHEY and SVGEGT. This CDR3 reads CASSPDRGNLYSNQPQHF. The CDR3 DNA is TGTGCCAGCAGTCCGGACAGGGGTAACCTATATAGCAATCAGCCCCAGCATTTT.

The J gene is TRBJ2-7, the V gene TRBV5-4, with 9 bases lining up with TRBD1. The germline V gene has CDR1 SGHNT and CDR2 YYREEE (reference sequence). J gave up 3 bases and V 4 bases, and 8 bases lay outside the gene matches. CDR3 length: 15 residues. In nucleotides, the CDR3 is TGTGCCAGCAGCCAGCAGGGACAGGGCTTCTACGAGCAGTACTTC. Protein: CASSQQGQGFYEQYF.

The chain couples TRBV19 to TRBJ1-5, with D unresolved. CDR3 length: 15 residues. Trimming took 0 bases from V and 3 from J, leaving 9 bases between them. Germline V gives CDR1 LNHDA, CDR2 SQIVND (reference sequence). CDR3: CASSIDGGTNQPQHF. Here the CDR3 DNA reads TGTGCCAGTAGTATAGATGGCGGAACCAATCAGCCCCAGCATTTT.

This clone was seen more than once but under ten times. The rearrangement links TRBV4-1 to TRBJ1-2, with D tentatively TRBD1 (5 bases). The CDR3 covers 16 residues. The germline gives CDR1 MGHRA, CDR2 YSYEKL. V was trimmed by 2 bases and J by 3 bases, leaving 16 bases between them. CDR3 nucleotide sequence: TGCGCCAGCAGCCAACTCGGACATTCTAGGGACTATGGCTACACCTTC. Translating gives CASSQLGHSRDYGYTF.

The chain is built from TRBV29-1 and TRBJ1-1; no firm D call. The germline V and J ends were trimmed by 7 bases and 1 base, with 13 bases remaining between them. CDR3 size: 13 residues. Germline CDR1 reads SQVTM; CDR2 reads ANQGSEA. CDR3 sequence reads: CSATERGNTEAFF. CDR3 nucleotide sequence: TGCAGCGCTACCGAGAGAGGGAACACTGAAGCTTTCTTT.

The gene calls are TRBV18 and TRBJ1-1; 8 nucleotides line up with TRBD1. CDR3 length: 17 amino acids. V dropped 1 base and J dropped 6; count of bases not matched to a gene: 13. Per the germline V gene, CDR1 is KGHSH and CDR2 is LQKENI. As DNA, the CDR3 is TGTGCCAGCTCACCACGGTCGCAGGGGGCTAACATCGCTGAAGCTTTCTTT. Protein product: CASSPRSQGANIAEAFF.

The CDR3 DNA sequence: TGCGCCAGCAGCTTGGGGTCAGATTTGGTGGTCACTGAAGCTTTCTTT. Its protein product is CASSLGSDLVVTEAFF. This chain uses TRBV5-1 with TRBJ1-1; D unclear. Trimming took off 0 bases at V and 4 bases at J, with 16 bases between the two ends. The CDR3 runs to 16 residues. Per germline, CDR1 SGHRS and CDR2 YFSETQ.

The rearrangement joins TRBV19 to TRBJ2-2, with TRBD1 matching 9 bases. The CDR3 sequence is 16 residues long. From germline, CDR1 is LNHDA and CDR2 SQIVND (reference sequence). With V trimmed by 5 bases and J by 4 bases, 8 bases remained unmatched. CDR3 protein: CASSDRGNFGTGELFF. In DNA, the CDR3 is TGTGCCAGTAGTGACAGGGGGAACTTTGGCACCGGGGAGCTGTTTTTT.